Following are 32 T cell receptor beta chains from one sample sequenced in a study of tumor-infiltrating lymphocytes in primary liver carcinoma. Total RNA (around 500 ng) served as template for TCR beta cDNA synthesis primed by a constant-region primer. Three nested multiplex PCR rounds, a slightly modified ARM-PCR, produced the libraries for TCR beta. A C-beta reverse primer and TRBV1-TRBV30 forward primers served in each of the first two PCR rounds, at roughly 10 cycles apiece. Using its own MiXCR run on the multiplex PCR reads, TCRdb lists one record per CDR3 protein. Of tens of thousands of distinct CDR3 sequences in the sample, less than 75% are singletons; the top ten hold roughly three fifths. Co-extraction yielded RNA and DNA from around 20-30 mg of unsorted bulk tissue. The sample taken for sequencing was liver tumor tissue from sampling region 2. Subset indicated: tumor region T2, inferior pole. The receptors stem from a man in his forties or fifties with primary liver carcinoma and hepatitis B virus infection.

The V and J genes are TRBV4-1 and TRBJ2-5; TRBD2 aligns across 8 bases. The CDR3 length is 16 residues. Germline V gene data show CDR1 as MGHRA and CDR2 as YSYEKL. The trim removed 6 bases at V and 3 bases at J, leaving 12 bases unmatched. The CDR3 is CASRWNELADKETQYF. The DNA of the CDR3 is TGCGCCAGCAGATGGAATGAACTAGCGGATAAAGAGACCCAGTACTTC.

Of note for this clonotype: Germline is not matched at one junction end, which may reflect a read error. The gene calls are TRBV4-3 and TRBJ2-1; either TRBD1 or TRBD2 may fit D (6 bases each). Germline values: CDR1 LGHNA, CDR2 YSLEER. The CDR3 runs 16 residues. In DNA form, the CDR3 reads TGCACCAGCAGCCACGTAGGGGGGAGCTCCAACAATGAGCAGTTCTTT. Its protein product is CTSSHVGGSSNNEQFF.

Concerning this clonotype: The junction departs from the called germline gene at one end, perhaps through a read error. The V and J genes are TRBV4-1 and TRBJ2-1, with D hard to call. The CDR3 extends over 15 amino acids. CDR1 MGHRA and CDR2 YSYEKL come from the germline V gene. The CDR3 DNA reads TGCGTCAGCAGCCCGCCCGGTAACAACAACAATGAGCAATTCTTC. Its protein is CVSSPPGNNNNEQFF.

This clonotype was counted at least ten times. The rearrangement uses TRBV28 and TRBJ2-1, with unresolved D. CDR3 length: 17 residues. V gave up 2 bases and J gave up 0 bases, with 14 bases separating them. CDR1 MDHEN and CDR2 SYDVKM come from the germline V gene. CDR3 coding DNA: TGTGCCAGCAGTTTAAACTCGGGCGGAAGCTCCTACAATGAGCAGTTCTTC. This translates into CASSLNSGGSSYNEQFF.

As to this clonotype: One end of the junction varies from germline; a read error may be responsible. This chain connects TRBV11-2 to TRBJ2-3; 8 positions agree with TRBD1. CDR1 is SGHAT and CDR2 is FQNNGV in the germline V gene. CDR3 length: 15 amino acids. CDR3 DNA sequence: TGTGCCAGCAGCATGTCGACAGGGGCGACAGATACGCAGTACTTT. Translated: CASSMSTGATDTQYF.

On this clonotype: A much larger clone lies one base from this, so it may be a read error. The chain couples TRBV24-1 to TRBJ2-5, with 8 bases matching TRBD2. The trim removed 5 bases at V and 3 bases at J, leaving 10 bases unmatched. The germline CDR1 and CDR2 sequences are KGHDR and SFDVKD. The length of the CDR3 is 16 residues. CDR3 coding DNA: TGTGCCACCAGTGCCAGGGTTGGTAGCGGGGAAGAGACCCAGTACTTC. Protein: CATSARVGSGEETQYF.

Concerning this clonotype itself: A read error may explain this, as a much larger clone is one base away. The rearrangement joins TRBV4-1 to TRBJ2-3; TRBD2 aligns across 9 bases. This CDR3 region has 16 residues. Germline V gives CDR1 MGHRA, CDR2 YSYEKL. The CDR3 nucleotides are TGCACCAGCAGCCAAGATCCGGGTAGCGGGAGTAATACGCAGTATTTT. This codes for CTSSQDPGSGSNTQYF.

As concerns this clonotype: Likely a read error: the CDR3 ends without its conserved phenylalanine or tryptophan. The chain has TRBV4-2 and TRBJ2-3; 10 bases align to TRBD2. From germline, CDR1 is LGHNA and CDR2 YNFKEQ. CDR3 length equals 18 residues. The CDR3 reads CVSSQVALLAGATDTQYS. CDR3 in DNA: TGTGTCAGCAGCCAAGTGGCGCTTCTAGCGGGAGCGACAGATACACAGTATTCT.

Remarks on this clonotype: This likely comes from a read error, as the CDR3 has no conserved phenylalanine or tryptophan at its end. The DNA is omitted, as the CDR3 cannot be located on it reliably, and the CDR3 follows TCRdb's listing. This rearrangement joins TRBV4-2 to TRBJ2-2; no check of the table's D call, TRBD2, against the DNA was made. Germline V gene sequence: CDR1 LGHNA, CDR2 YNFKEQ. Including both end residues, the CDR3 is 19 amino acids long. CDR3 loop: CASSQALAGGLANTGELLY.

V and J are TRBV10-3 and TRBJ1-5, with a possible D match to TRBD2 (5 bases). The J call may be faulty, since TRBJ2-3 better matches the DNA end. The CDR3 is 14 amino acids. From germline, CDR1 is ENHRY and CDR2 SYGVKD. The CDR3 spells CAISEYEGDLPQYF. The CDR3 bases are TGTGCCATCAGTGAATATGAGGGCGATCTGCCCCAGTATTTT.

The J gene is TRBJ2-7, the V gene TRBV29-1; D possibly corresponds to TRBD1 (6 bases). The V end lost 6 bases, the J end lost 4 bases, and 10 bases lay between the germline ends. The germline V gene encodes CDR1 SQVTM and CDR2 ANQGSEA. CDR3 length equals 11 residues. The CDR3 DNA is TGCAGCGTCGGGACAACTTACGAGCAGTACTTC. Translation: CSVGTTYEQYF.

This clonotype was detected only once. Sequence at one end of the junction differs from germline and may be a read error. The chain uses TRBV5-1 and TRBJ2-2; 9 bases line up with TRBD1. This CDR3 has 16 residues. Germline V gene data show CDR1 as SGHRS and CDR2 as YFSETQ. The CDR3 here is CASSLRTGANTGDLFF. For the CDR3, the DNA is TGCGCCAGCAGCTTGCGGACAGGGGCGAACACCGGGGATCTGTTTTTT.

The CDR3 loop is CASSLLGYEQYF. CDR3 sequence (DNA): TGTGCCAGCTCACTACTGGGGTACGAGCAGTACTTC. The rearrangement links TRBV18 to TRBJ2-7; D is undetermined. This CDR3 has 12 residues. Trimming removed 4 bases from V and 4 bases from J, with 8 bases in between. The germline CDR1 and CDR2 sequences are KGHSH and LQKENI.

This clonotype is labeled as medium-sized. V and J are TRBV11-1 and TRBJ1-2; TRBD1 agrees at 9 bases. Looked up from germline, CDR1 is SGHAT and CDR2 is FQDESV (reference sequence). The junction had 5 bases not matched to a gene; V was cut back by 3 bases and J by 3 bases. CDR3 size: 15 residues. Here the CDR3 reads CASSFRTGADYGYTF. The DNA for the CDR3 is TGTGCCAGCAGCTTTCGGACAGGGGCGGACTATGGCTACACCTTC.

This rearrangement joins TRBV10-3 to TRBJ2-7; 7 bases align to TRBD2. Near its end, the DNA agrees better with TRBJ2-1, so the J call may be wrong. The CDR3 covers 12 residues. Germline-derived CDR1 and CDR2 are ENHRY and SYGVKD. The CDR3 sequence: CAISGAGQEQFF. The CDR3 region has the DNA TGTGCCATCAGTGGAGCGGGGCAAGAGCAGTTCTTC.

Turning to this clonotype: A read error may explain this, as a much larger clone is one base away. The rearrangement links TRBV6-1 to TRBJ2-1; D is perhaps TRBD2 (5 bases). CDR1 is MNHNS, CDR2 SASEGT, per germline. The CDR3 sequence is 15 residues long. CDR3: CVSTLERHTYNEQFF. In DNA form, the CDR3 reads TGTGTCAGCACCCTGGAGCGGCACACCTACAATGAGCAGTTCTTC.

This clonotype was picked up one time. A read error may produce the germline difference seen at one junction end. For the CDR3, the DNA is TGTGTCAGCAGCTCAGGACAGGGGAAAGATACGCAGTATTTT. As protein: CVSSSGQGKDTQYF. The rearrangement joins TRBV7-8 to TRBJ2-3; 9 bases line up with TRBD1. The CDR3 is 14 residues long. CDR1 and CDR2 (germline): SGHVS, FQNEAQ.

CDR3 loop: CASVRERQSYNEQFF. In DNA, the CDR3 is TGTGCCAGCGTACGGGAGCGGCAATCCTACAATGAGCAGTTCTTC. The rearrangement links TRBV5-6 to TRBJ2-1, with a possible D match to TRBD2 (6 bases). CDR3 length equals 15 residues. The germline V gene encodes CDR1 SGHDT and CDR2 YYEEEE. V lost 7 bases, J lost 1 base, and 15 bases lay in between.

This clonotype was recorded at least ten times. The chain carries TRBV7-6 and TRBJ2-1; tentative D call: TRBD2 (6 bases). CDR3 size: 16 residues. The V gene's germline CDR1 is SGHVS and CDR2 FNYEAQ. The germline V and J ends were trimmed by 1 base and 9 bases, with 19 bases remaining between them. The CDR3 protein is CASSLVADYSRSEQFF. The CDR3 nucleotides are TGTGCCAGCAGCTTAGTAGCGGACTACTCGAGAAGTGAGCAGTTCTTC.

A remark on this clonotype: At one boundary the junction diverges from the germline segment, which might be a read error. The CDR3 coding sequence is TGTGCCAGCAGTGAGGGTGGCGAGACAGTTACGCAGTATTTT. Protein: CASSEGGETVTQYF. The rearrangement joins TRBV6-1 to TRBJ2-3, with D possibly matching TRBD1 (5 bases). This CDR3 has 14 amino acids. Looked up from germline, CDR1 is MNHNS and CDR2 is SASEGT.

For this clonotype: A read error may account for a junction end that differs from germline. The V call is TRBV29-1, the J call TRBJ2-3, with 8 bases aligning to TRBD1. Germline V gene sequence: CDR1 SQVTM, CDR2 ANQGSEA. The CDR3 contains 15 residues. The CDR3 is CSVWARGRGTDKQYF. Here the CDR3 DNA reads TGTAGCGTGTGGGCCAGGGGGCGCGGCACAGATAAGCAGTATTTT.

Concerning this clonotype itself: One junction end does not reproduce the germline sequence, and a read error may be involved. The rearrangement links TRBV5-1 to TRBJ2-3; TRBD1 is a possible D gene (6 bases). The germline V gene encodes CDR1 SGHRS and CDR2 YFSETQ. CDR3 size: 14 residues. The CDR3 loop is CANSAGAEVDTQYF. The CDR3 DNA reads TGCGCCAACAGCGCAGGGGCTGAAGTAGATACGCAGTATTTT.

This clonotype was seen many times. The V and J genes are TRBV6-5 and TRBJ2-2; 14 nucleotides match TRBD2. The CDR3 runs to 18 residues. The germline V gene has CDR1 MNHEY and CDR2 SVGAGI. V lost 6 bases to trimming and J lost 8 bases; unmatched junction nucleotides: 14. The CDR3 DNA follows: TGTGCCAGCAGATCGATCCTCGGGACTAGCGGGAGAGGTGGGGAGCTGTTTTTT. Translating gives CASRSILGTSGRGGELFF.

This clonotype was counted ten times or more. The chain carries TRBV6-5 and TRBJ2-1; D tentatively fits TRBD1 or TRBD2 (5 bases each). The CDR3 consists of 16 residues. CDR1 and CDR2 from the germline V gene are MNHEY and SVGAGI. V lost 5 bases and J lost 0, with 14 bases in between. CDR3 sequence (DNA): TGTGCCAGCAGTCTGGGGACCAGCGGCTCCTACAATGAGCAGTTCTTC. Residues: CASSLGTSGSYNEQFF.

CDR3 loop: CSGALPTVGFYNEQFF. The DNA of the CDR3 is TGCAGCGGCGCCTTGCCGACAGTGGGTTTCTACAATGAGCAGTTCTTC. J is TRBJ2-1 and V is TRBV29-1; D may be TRBD1 (5 bases). The V end was cut by 7 bases, the J end by 3 bases, with 22 bases between. Germline values: CDR1 SQVTM, CDR2 ANQGSEA. The CDR3 loop spans 16 amino acids.

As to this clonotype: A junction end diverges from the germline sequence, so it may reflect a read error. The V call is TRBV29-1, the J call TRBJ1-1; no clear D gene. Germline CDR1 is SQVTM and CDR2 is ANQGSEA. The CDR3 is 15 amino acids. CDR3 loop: CSASPDWAMNIEAFF. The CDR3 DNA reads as TGCAGCGCTTCCCCCGATTGGGCAATGAACATTGAAGCTTTCTTT.

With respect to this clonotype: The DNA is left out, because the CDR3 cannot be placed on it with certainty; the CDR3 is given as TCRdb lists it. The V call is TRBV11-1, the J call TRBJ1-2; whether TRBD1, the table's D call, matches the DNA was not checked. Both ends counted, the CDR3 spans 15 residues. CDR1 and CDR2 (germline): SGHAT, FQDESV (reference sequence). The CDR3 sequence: CANSLYQDNDYGCTF.

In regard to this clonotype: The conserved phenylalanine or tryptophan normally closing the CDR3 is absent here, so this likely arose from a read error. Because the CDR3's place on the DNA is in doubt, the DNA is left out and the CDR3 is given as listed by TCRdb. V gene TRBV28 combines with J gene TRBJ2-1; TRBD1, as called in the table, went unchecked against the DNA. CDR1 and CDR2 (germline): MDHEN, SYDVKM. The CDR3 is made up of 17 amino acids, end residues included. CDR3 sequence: CASFRGKARGYHHEQLL.

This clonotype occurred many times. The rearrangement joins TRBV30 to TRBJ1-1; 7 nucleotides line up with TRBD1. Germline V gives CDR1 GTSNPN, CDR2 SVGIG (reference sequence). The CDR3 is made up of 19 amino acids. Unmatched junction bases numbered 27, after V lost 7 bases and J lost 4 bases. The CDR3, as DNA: TGTGCCTTGATTCCGGGACAGTTGAAACTGAGGGCTCGAGGCACTGAAGCTTTCTTT. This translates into CALIPGQLKLRARGTEAFF.

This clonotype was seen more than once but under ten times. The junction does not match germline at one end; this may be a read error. Written as DNA, the CDR3 is TGTGCCAGCAGTTTACCGGGGACGGGTGGGGCCAACGTCATGACTTTC. It codes for CASSLPGTGGANVMTF. The V and J genes are TRBV28 and TRBJ2-6; tentatively, D is TRBD1 or TRBD2 (5 bases each). Germline CDR1 and CDR2: MDHEN and SYDVKM. CDR3 length: 16 amino acids.

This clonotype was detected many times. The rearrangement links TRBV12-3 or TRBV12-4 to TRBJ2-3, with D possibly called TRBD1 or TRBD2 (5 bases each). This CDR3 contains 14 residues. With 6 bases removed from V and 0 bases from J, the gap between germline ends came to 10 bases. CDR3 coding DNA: TGTGCCAGCAGGGGGACCCCTAGCACAGATACGCAGTATTTT. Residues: CASRGTPSTDTQYF.

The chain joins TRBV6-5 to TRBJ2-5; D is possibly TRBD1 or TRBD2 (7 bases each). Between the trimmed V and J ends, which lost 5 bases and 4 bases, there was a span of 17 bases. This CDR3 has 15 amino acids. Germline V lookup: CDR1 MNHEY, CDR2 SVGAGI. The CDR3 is CASSPPGGGIETQYF. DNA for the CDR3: TGTGCCAGCAGTCCCCCAGGGGGAGGGATAGAGACCCAGTACTTC.